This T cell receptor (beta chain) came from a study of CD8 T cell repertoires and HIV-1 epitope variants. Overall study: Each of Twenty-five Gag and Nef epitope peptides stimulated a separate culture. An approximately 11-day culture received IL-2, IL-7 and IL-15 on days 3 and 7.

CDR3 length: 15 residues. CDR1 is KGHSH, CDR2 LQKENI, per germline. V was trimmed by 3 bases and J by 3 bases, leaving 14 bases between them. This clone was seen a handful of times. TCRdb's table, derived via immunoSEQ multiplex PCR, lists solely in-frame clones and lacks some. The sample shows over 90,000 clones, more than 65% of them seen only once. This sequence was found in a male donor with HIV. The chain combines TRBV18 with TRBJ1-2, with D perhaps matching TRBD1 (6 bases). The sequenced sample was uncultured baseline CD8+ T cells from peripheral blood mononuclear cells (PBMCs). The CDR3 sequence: CASSPNTGTHYGYTF. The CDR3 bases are TGTGCCAGCTCACCGAACACAGGGACTCACTATGGCTACACCTTC.